The 15 T cell receptor beta chains in this list originate from one sample, sequenced in a study of shared clonotypes between healthy human individuals. The protocol was immunoSEQ multiplex PCR, while the TCRdb copy is restricted to in-frame clones and leaves out a portion. The data hold over 150,000 clones, with around 63% observed a single time. The sequencing input was memory CD4+ T cells sorted from blood. Regarding subset: CD45RA-negative fraction. The source of these receptors is a man younger than 40 in good health.

The chain has TRBV21-1 and TRBJ2-2. TRBV21-1 represents a pseudogene. CDR3 size: 15 residues. The CDR3 DNA reads TGTGCCAGCAGCAAAGATGTTCGCCGCCCGGGGGAGCTGTTTTTT. Residues: CASSKDVRRPGELFF.

A word on this clone: Other DNA sequences in the same sample also yield this CDR3. V gene TRBV5-4 combines with J gene TRBJ2-5; D gene unclear. The CDR3 contains 12 residues. V lost 2 bases and J 3 bases, leaving 5 bases between the germline ends. The germline V gene has CDR1 SGHNT and CDR2 YYREEE (reference sequence). The CDR3: CASSFPKETQYF. The CDR3 DNA reads TGTGCCAGCAGCTTTCCCAAAGAGACCCAGTACTTC.

The chain couples TRBV6-1 to TRBJ2-3; the D gene is possibly TRBD2 (6 bases). V lost 3 bases to trimming and J lost 0 bases, with 10 bases between them. CDR1 is MNHNS, CDR2 SASEGT, per germline. The CDR3 contains 15 residues. The CDR3 coding sequence is TGTGCCAGCAGTGACGGGAGCGGGAGCACAGATACGCAGTATTTT. It translates to CASSDGSGSTDTQYF.

V usage is TRBV2 and J usage is TRBJ2-2, with D uncertain. V was shortened by 5 bases and J by 7 bases, with 11 bases between the two germline ends. In germline, CDR1 is SNHLY, CDR2 FYNNEI. The CDR3 is made up of 13 amino acids. The CDR3 region has the DNA TGTGCCAGCAGTTTGGACGGAAACGGGGAGCTGTTTTTT. Protein sequence: CASSLDGNGELFF.

The V gene is TRBV10-3, the J gene TRBJ2-7, with TRBD1 identical over 9 bases. Trimming removed 2 bases from V and 1 base from J; junction bases left unmatched: 3. Germline CDR1 ENHRY, CDR2 SYGVKD. The CDR3 spans 15 residues. The CDR3 spells CAISEAGQGSYEQYF. CDR3 nucleotides: TGTGCCATCAGTGAGGCGGGACAGGGTTCCTACGAGCAGTACTTC.

This clone has only one observation. V is TRBV6-6 and J is TRBJ2-7, with 8 nucleotides matching TRBD2. Germline trimming cut 5 bases from V and 3 bases from J; bases unmatched to any gene: 9. The V gene's germline CDR1 is MNHNY and CDR2 SVGAGI (reference sequence). This CDR3 spans 15 amino acids. CDR3 DNA sequence: TGTGCCAGCAGTATTATAGCGGGAACCGACTACGAGCAGTACTTC. This encodes CASSIIAGTDYEQYF.

The genes are TRBV5-4 and TRBJ1-1; D might be TRBD1 (5 bases). The CDR3 is 13 residues long. Germline CDR1 is SGHNT and CDR2 is YYREEE (reference sequence). V was pared by 0 bases and J by 4 bases, with 7 bases between. The CDR3 loop reads CASSLGGITEAFF. DNA of the CDR3: TGTGCCAGCAGCTTGGGGGGGATCACTGAAGCTTTCTTT.

This clone occurred a few times. The chain links TRBV2 to TRBJ1-2; TRBD1 matches at 9 bases. The V and J ends lost 0 bases and 4 bases, in that order; junction bases with no gene match: 3. Looked up from germline, CDR1 is SNHLY and CDR2 is FYNNEI. The length of the CDR3 is 15 residues. The CDR3 coding sequence is TGTGCCAGCAGTGAAGCGCGGACAGGGGCCTATGGCTACACCTTC. As protein: CASSEARTGAYGYTF.

Here the CDR3 reads CASSPGSLYGYTF. The DNA of the CDR3 is TGTGCCAGCAGCCCTGGGTCCCTCTATGGCTACACCTTC. V is TRBV7-9 and J is TRBJ1-2; D remains unclear. Germline V gene lookup returns CDR1 SEHNR and CDR2 FQNEAQ (reference sequence). Deletions cut 5 bases from V and 4 bases from J, with 11 bases between. The CDR3 is 13 residues long.

This clone was counted only a few times. The chain links TRBV6-6 to TRBJ1-1; D possibly corresponds to TRBD1 (5 bases). The CDR3 runs to 14 residues. The V end was cut by 2 bases, the J end by 3 bases, with 10 bases between. Germline CDR1 MNHNY, CDR2 SVGAGI (reference sequence). The CDR3 is CASSYNGGDTEAFF. The CDR3 coding sequence is TGTGCCAGCAGTTACAATGGGGGGGACACTGAAGCTTTCTTT.

Only one count was recorded for this clone. The chain carries TRBV27 and TRBJ2-5, with D perhaps TRBD2 (6 bases). V was trimmed by 3 bases and J by 5 bases, leaving 16 bases between them. Germline CDR1 and CDR2: MNHEY and SMNVEV (reference sequence). The length of the CDR3 is 15 residues. CDR3 in amino acids: CASSFLGGDGETQYF. Here the CDR3 DNA reads TGTGCCAGCAGTTTCCTCGGGGGAGATGGGGAGACCCAGTACTTC.

The genes are TRBV6-6 and TRBJ2-5, with D maybe TRBD1 (5 bases). CDR1 is MNHNY and CDR2 is SVGAGI in the germline V gene (reference sequence). Trimming cost V 5 bases and J 5 bases, with 15 bases left between them. The CDR3 runs to 14 residues. The CDR3 DNA follows: TGTGCCAGCAGTCCTTCGACCTCAGGGGAGACCCAGTACTTC. Translated: CASSPSTSGETQYF.

The J gene is TRBJ2-1, the V gene TRBV5-8; perhaps TRBD2 as D (6 bases). Germline V CDR1 and CDR2: SGHTS, YDEGEE. There are 14 residues in the CDR3. V was clipped by 4 bases and J by 8 bases, with 16 bases between them. The CDR3 reads CASSPRRAEYEQFF. As DNA, the CDR3 is TGTGCCAGCAGCCCTAGGAGGGCAGAGTATGAGCAGTTCTTC.

The gene calls are TRBV5-1 and TRBJ1-2, with 8 nucleotides matching TRBD1. Unmatched junction bases numbered 5, after V lost 4 bases and J lost 0 bases. The CDR3 loop spans 15 amino acids. Germline CDR1 reads SGHRS; CDR2 reads YFSETQ. The CDR3 reads CASSAEGQANYGYTF. CDR3 DNA: TGCGCCAGCAGCGCTGAGGGACAGGCTAACTATGGCTACACCTTC.

This clone was counted between two and nine times. CDR3 protein: CASSRQIGAYYEQYF. The CDR3 DNA reads TGTGCCAGCAGTCGTCAAATTGGAGCCTACTACGAGCAGTACTTC. The chain is built from TRBV27 and TRBJ2-7; D not resolved. V was trimmed by 5 bases and J by 3 bases, leaving 17 bases between them. This CDR3 spans 15 amino acids. Germline V gives CDR1 MNHEY, CDR2 SMNVEV (reference sequence).